This T cell receptor beta chain was documented in a study of blood T cell repertoires in COVID-19. Participants came from 20 to 25 US areas, aged about 18 to 95 years. Original handling: Reference gene primer amplification gave estimated nucleated cell counts. Sequenced by immunoSEQ multiplex PCR; TCRdb stores in-frame clones only, minus some. That table is the source of V, J and clone size, and D and trimming were worked out from the DNA. The sample records about 370,000 clones, approximately 90% being singletons. CDR3 length equals 15 residues. CDR1 is MDHEN and CDR2 is SYDVKM in the germline V gene. The V and J ends lost 10 bases and 4 bases respectively, with 22 bases between them.

This chain joins TRBV28 and TRBJ1-1; D unclear. The specimen was PBMCs or T cells enriched from blood (not recorded which). This clonotype was obtained from a man younger than 35 who had recovered from COVID-19. In nucleotides, the CDR3 is TGTGCCACCAATACTCCTACCCGGCTAGGCACTGAAGCTTTCTTT. Protein sequence: CATNTPTRLGTEAFF.